This entry lists 29 T cell receptor beta chains sequenced from one sample in a study of CD8 T cells in ankylosing spondylitis. Study-wide results and limits: Ankylosing spondylitis blood appeared to carry a characteristic TCR beta motif of 7 or 8 highly homologous variants.

TCRdb called the 5' RACE reads again in MiXCR, with one record for every CDR3 protein. The sample records about 330,000 distinct CDR3 sequences, 8% being singletons. For these receptors, no antigen is known. The sequencing input was blood, either unsorted or a sorted T cell fraction (not recorded which). Receptors were obtained from a male donor with ankylosing spondylitis.

V is TRBV9 and J is TRBJ2-2; D remains ambiguous. There are 12 residues in the CDR3. The V gene's germline CDR1 is SGDLS and CDR2 YYNGEE. V lost 3 bases and J 6 bases, leaving 6 bases between the germline ends. CDR3 nucleotides: TGTGCCAGCAGCGGAATATCCGGGGAGCTGTTTTTT. Protein: CASSGISGELFF.

This clonotype was observed at least ten times. The gene calls are TRBV5-1 and TRBJ2-6, with D unresolved. The CDR3 extends over 16 amino acids. Between the trimmed V and J ends, which lost 1 base and 0 bases, there was a span of 8 bases. Germline V gene sequence: CDR1 SGHRS, CDR2 YFSETQ. The CDR3 DNA follows: TGCGCCAGCAGCTTGACGCCAGGCTCTGGGGCCAACGTCCTGACTTTC. Encoded protein: CASSLTPGSGANVLTF.

The J gene is TRBJ2-7, the V gene TRBV20-1; 10 nucleotides agree with TRBD2. The V gene end was trimmed by 1 base and the J gene end by 7 bases; junction bases not matched to a gene: 4. Germline-derived CDR1 and CDR2 are DFQATT and SNEGSKA (reference sequence). CDR3 size: 13 residues. The CDR3 region has the DNA TGCAGTGCTAGAGGGCTAGCGGGAGTTGAGCAGTACTTC. Translated, it gives CSARGLAGVEQYF.

The chain combines TRBV18 with TRBJ2-7; 7 positions match TRBD1. V lost 2 bases and J lost 1; bases outside the gene matches: 2. Germline V gene data show CDR1 as KGHSH and CDR2 as LQKENI. The CDR3 is 14 residues long. The CDR3 loop reads CASSPRGPSYEQYF. CDR3 sequence (DNA): TGTGCCAGCTCACCAAGGGGGCCATCCTACGAGCAGTACTTC. The variable domain in full, with the rest retrieved from reference TRBV18 and TRBJ2-7, is NAGVMQNPRHLVRRRGQEARLRCSPMKGHSHVYWYRQLPEEGLKFMVYLQKENIIDESGMPKERFSAEFPKEGPSILRIQQVVRGDSAAYFCASSPRGPSYEQYFGPGTRLTVT.

This clonotype was observed a handful of times. This sequence joins TRBV5-1 and TRBJ2-3; TRBD2 aligns across 8 bases. The V segment lost 0 bases and the J segment 2 bases; nucleotides outside the gene matches: 5. The CDR3 consists of 16 residues. Germline V gene data show CDR1 as SGHRS and CDR2 as YFSETQ. The CDR3 loop reads CASSLEAGGPTDTQYF. The CDR3 DNA follows: TGCGCCAGCAGCTTGGAGGCGGGAGGCCCCACAGATACGCAGTATTTT.

There are many counts of this clonotype. The chain has TRBV29-1 and TRBJ2-1; perhaps D is TRBD1 or TRBD2 (5 bases each). Germline V gives CDR1 SQVTM, CDR2 ANQGSEA. The CDR3 length is 13 residues. CDR3: CGGSWTHYNEQFF. The CDR3 DNA sequence: TGCGGGGGTTCGTGGACACACTACAATGAGCAGTTCTTC.

V usage is TRBV6-1 and J usage is TRBJ1-3; D gene uncertain. CDR3 size: 15 residues. The V and J ends lost 5 bases and 4 bases respectively, with 15 bases between them. CDR1 is MNHNS, CDR2 SASEGT, per germline. The CDR3 loop is CASSQRGVSGNTIYF. The CDR3 bases are TGTGCCAGCAGTCAGAGAGGTGTATCGGGAAACACCATATATTTT.

This clonotype was seen repeatedly, ten times or more. The V and J genes are TRBV10-3 and TRBJ2-7; maybe TRBD2 (5 bases). This CDR3 contains 14 residues. Germline V CDR1 and CDR2: ENHRY, SYGVKD. The germline V and J ends were trimmed by 10 bases and 6 bases, with 22 bases remaining between them. CDR3 bases: TGTGCCAGCCGGGCAGAGGGAAGGGATGTCGAGCAGTACTTC. It specifies CASRAEGRDVEQYF.

The chain employs TRBV7-9 and TRBJ1-6; no definite D call. Trimming took off 1 base at V and 11 bases at J, with 9 bases between the two ends. This CDR3 contains 13 residues. Germline V gene data show CDR1 as SEHNR and CDR2 as FQNEAQ (reference sequence). CDR3 sequence (DNA): TGTGCCAGCAGCTTAGTGACCTTTACACCCCTCCACTTT. Translating gives CASSLVTFTPLHF. The complete variable domain, with remaining parts taken from reference TRBV7-9 and TRBJ1-6, reads DTGVSQNPRHKITKRGQNVTFRCDPISEHNRLYWYRQTLGQGPEFLTYFQNEAQLEKSRLLSDRFSAERPKGSFSTLEIQRTEQGDSAMYLCASSLVTFTPLHFGNGTRLTVT.

V is TRBV18 and J is TRBJ1-1; D is ambiguous. The V end lost 6 bases, the J end lost 7 bases, and 9 bases lay between the germline ends. CDR3 length: 11 amino acids. Germline V gene data show CDR1 as KGHSH and CDR2 as LQKENI. CDR3 residues: CASSSNVEAFF. DNA of the CDR3: TGTGCCAGCTCGTCAAATGTTGAAGCTTTCTTT.

In this sample, this clonotype turned up many times. The rearrangement uses TRBV11-1 and TRBJ2-7, with D perhaps matching TRBD2 (6 bases). This CDR3 contains 12 residues. Trimming took 3 bases from V and 3 from J, leaving 6 bases between them. Germline loops: CDR1 SGHAT, CDR2 FQDESV (reference sequence). The CDR3 protein is CASSFGGYEQYF. Here the CDR3 DNA reads TGTGCCAGCAGCTTCGGGGGCTACGAGCAGTACTTC.

The genes are TRBV5-1 and TRBJ2-3, with D maybe TRBD1 (5 bases). V was trimmed by 4 bases and J by 4 bases, leaving 10 bases between them. In germline, CDR1 is SGHRS, CDR2 YFSETQ. The CDR3 totals 13 residues. The CDR3 region is CASSGATSDTQYF. The CDR3, as DNA: TGCGCCAGCAGCGGGGCAACGTCAGATACGCAGTATTTT. The variable domain in full, with the rest retrieved from reference TRBV5-1 and TRBJ2-3, is KAGVTQTPRYLIKTRGQQVTLSCSPISGHRSVSWYQQTPGQGLQFLFEYFSETQRNKGNFPGRFSGRQFSNSRSEMNVSTLELGDSALYLCASSGATSDTQYFGPGTRLTVL.

The CDR3 region has the DNA TGTGCCAGCGGCCCCCGGCGAGGGTACACCGGGGAGCTGTTTTTT. Encoded protein: CASGPRRGYTGELFF. V usage is TRBV5-6 and J usage is TRBJ2-2; a possible D gene is TRBD2 (5 bases). The ends were cut back, 7 bases at V and 3 bases at J, with 16 bases in the middle. CDR3 size: 15 residues. The germline V gene has CDR1 SGHDT and CDR2 YYEEEE. Full variable domain (remainder filled in from reference TRBV5-6 and TRBJ2-2): DAGVTQSPTHLIKTRGQQVTLRCSPKSGHDTVSWYQQALGQGPQFIFQYYEEEERQRGNFPDRFSGHQFPNYSSELNVNALLLGDSALYLCASGPRRGYTGELFFGEGSRLTVL.

This clonotype was observed at least ten times. V usage is TRBV12-3 or TRBV12-4 and J usage is TRBJ1-6; TRBD1 is a possible D gene (6 bases). V lost 3 bases to trimming and J lost 9 bases, with 12 bases between them. The CDR3 has 14 amino acids. CDR3 sequence (DNA): TGTGCCAGCAGTTTCGGGGGGCGCTCTTCACCCCTCCACTTT. This encodes CASSFGGRSSPLHF.

This clonotype appeared many times. The V and J genes are TRBV11-2 and TRBJ2-1; 13 bases fit TRBD2. With 4 bases clipped from V and 9 bases from J, the junction kept 12 bases outside the gene matches. Looked up from germline, CDR1 is SGHAT and CDR2 is FQNNGV. The CDR3 is made up of 17 amino acids. CDR3 amino acids: CASSSLRTSGSMGEQFF. The CDR3 region has the DNA TGTGCCAGCAGCTCCCTAAGGACTAGCGGGAGTATGGGTGAGCAGTTCTTC.

The rearrangement uses TRBV7-3 and TRBJ1-1; D is perhaps TRBD1 (6 bases). This CDR3 comprises 13 residues. The germline V and J ends were trimmed by 5 bases and 3 bases, with 10 bases remaining between them. The germline gives CDR1 SGHTA, CDR2 FQGTGA. The CDR3 region is CASSQGFDTEAFF. The CDR3 nucleotides are TGTGCCAGCAGCCAGGGGTTCGACACTGAAGCTTTCTTT. Filled out from reference TRBV7-3 and TRBJ1-1, the complete variable domain reads GAGVSQTPSNKVTEKGKYVELRCDPISGHTALYWYRQSLGQGPEFLIYFQGTGAADDSGLPNDRFFAVRPEGSVSTLKIQRTERGDSAVYLCASSQGFDTEAFFGQGTRLTVV.

The sample holds many counts of this clonotype. The rearrangement uses TRBV29-1 and TRBJ2-1; 9 bases line up with TRBD2. After removal of 3 bases from V and 5 bases from J, the junction contained 5 bases not matched to a gene. Germline loops: CDR1 SQVTM, CDR2 ANQGSEA. This CDR3 is 14 amino acids long. The CDR3 nucleotides are TGCAGCGTTGAGAGGACTAGCGCTAACAATGAGCAGTTCTTC. Protein sequence: CSVERTSANNEQFF.

CDR3 protein: CASSIGVRAAEAFF. The CDR3 DNA follows: TGTGCCAGTAGTATAGGGGTGAGGGCAGCTGAAGCTTTCTTT. The J gene is TRBJ1-1, the V gene TRBV19; D is ambiguous. Trimming cost V 1 base and J 6 bases, with 12 bases left between them. Germline V lookup: CDR1 LNHDA, CDR2 SQIVND (reference sequence). The CDR3 has 14 residues.

The chain uses TRBV20-1 and TRBJ2-5; D might be TRBD2 (6 bases). The V gene lost 3 bases and the J gene lost 4 bases, with 21 bases spanning the gap. The germline CDR1 and CDR2 sequences are DFQATT and SNEGSKA (reference sequence). The CDR3 loop spans 16 amino acids. CDR3 in DNA: TGCAGTGCTAGCCCCGGTACGGGAGTGAGTGGAGAGACCCAGTACTTC. Amino acid sequence: CSASPGTGVSGETQYF.

In this sample, this clonotype turned up a few times. V usage is TRBV29-1 and J usage is TRBJ2-7; 8 bases are shared with TRBD2. The germline CDR1 and CDR2 sequences are SQVTM and ANQGSEA. V was pared by 4 bases and J by 1 base, with 6 bases of the junction left unmatched. The length of the CDR3 is 14 residues. The CDR3 coding sequence is TGCAGCGTTGTCCCCGGGACTAGTTCCTACGAGCAGTACTTC. As protein: CSVVPGTSSYEQYF.

This rearrangement joins TRBV27 to TRBJ2-2, with 10 bases fitting TRBD2. Per germline, CDR1 MNHEY and CDR2 SMNVEV (reference sequence). Trimming took 3 bases from V and 3 from J; bases not matched to a gene: 10. The CDR3 is 18 residues long. The CDR3 bases are TGTGCCAGCAGTTTCCACCCCCCGGGACTAGCGTACACCGGGGAGCTGTTTTTT. Its protein is CASSFHPPGLAYTGELFF.

This clonotype was detected a few times. J is TRBJ2-7 and V is TRBV12-3 or TRBV12-4, with TRBD1 identical over 9 bases. Trimming removed 4 bases from V and 4 bases from J; junction bases left unmatched: 8. This CDR3 has 15 amino acids. The CDR3 DNA reads as TGTGCCAGCAGTTCACCCGGGGGACAGGGATACGAGCAGTACTTC. Encoded protein: CASSSPGGQGYEQYF.

This chain uses TRBV7-9 with TRBJ2-3; weak D call: TRBD1 (6 bases). With 4 bases removed from V and 1 base from J, the gap between germline ends came to 18 bases. The CDR3 runs 17 residues. Per the germline V gene, CDR1 is SEHNR and CDR2 is FQNEAQ (reference sequence). CDR3 sequence: CASSSLLQGWGTDTQYF. CDR3 in DNA: TGTGCCAGCAGCTCCCTTCTACAGGGATGGGGCACAGATACGCAGTATTTT.

This clonotype has more than one count but fewer than ten. The chain combines TRBV2 with TRBJ2-2; D gene uncertain. CDR1 and CDR2 (germline): SNHLY, FYNNEI. There are 16 residues in the CDR3. V lost 7 bases and J 1 base, leaving 16 bases between the germline ends. The CDR3 bases are TGTGCCAGCACCATAGGGCAGCCAGAGAACACCGGGGAGCTGTTTTTT. Translated: CASTIGQPENTGELFF.

There are many counts of this clonotype. The CDR3 sequence is CASSHVPTRNTGELFF. The DNA of the CDR3 is TGTGCCAGCAGCCATGTCCCAACGCGGAACACCGGGGAGCTGTTTTTT. The chain combines TRBV7-9 with TRBJ2-2; D not certain. From germline, CDR1 is SEHNR and CDR2 FQNEAQ (reference sequence). Deletions cut 5 bases from V and 1 base from J, with 14 bases between. The CDR3 contains 16 residues.

The chain couples TRBV6-5 to TRBJ2-1; D uncertain. This CDR3 is 16 amino acids long. V was shortened by 0 bases and J by 8 bases, with 17 bases between the two germline ends. Germline CDR1 is MNHEY and CDR2 is SVGAGI. The CDR3 nucleotides read TGTGCCAGCAGTTACTCGATCGGGCCTAGTACCTATGAGCAGTTCTTC. It translates to CASSYSIGPSTYEQFF.

In its sample, this clonotype was seen a few times. V is TRBV28 and J is TRBJ1-4, with 8 bases that match TRBD1. V lost 5 bases and J lost 0; bases outside the gene matches: 5. This CDR3 has 16 residues. Germline assignment: CDR1 MDHEN and CDR2 SYDVKM. This CDR3 is CASSRTGGATNEKLFF. The DNA for the CDR3 is TGTGCCAGCAGTCGAACAGGGGGAGCAACTAATGAAAAACTGTTTTTT.

This clonotype was seen repeatedly, ten times or more. This rearrangement joins TRBV7-8 to TRBJ2-1; D gene uncertain. Per germline, CDR1 SGHVS and CDR2 FQNEAQ. The CDR3 sequence is 14 residues long. Trimming removed 5 bases from V and 6 bases from J, with 14 bases in between. In DNA, the CDR3 is TGTGCCAGCAGCCACCAGGAAGAGGTCAATGAGCAGTTCTTC. Protein sequence: CASSHQEEVNEQFF.

This clonotype was seen a handful of times. The chain is built from TRBV3-1 and TRBJ1-1; TRBD1 is a possible D gene (5 bases). Germline V lookup: CDR1 LGHDT, CDR2 YNNKEL (reference sequence). The V end lost 5 bases, the J end lost 1 base, and 20 bases lay between the germline ends. This CDR3 has 17 amino acids. In DNA, the CDR3 is TGTGCCAGCAGCTCCCGCGGCCTTGCAGGGCCGAACACTGAAGCTTTCTTT. Translation gives CASSSRGLAGPNTEAFF.